The 20 T cell receptor beta chains reported below all come from one sample, sequenced in a study of T cell responses to AZD1222 COVID-19 vaccine listed by TCRdb under 2021. The protocol used for the library was the immunoSEQ multiplex PCR assay. The source is immuneACCESS, and TCRdb retained only in-frame sequences with V and J called. Part of the clones is not carried over; for the studies checked, unresolved V genes explain less than half of this, and the remainder is unexplained. The table for this sample lists some 85,000 clones; 87% of them were counted only once. The top ten clonotypes cover about 22% of the sample. The intended sense of this specimen's time point label: baseline before first vaccination. The source material was peripheral blood, sampled on day 0 of AZD1222 vaccination. The receptors stem from an adult in good health.

V and J are TRBV14 and TRBJ1-2, with D uncertain. The CDR3 spans 13 residues. Trimming took off 0 bases at V and 2 bases at J, with 4 bases between the two ends. Germline CDR1 reads SGHDN; CDR2 reads FVKESK. For the CDR3, the DNA is TGTGCCAGCAGCCAAGACAGAAACTATGGCTACACCTTC. Residues: CASSQDRNYGYTF.

The chain recombines TRBV19 with TRBJ2-1, with D unclear. With 5 bases removed from V and 8 bases from J, the gap between germline ends came to 7 bases. The CDR3 spans 11 residues. The germline V gene encodes CDR1 LNHDA and CDR2 SQIVND (reference sequence). CDR3 DNA: TGTGCCAGTAGTTCTAGGGATGAGCAGTTCTTC. This translates into CASSSRDEQFF. Full variable domain (missing parts from reference TRBV19 and TRBJ2-1): DGGITQSPKYLFRKEGQNVTLSCEQNLNHDAMYWYRQDPGQGLRLIYYSQIVNDFQKGDIAEGYSVSREKKESFPLTVTSAQKNPTAFYLCASSSRDEQFFGPGTRLTVL.

The V gene is TRBV14, the J gene TRBJ2-7, with D maybe TRBD2 (6 bases). CDR3 size: 13 residues. Trimming took 4 bases from V and 6 from J, leaving 13 bases between them. Germline lookup yields CDR1 SGHDN and CDR2 FVKESK. The CDR3 spells CASSPRAGPEQYF. The CDR3, as DNA: TGTGCCAGCAGCCCAAGGGCGGGACCCGAGCAGTACTTC.

The J gene is TRBJ2-5, the V gene TRBV19, with TRBD2 matching over 7 bases. The CDR3 sequence is 13 residues long. Germline values: CDR1 LNHDA, CDR2 SQIVND (reference sequence). V lost 8 bases to trimming and J lost 5 bases; unmatched junction nucleotides: 8. CDR3 sequence: CASRGGAWETQYF. DNA of the CDR3: TGTGCCAGTCGCGGGGGTGCTTGGGAGACCCAGTACTTC.

The rearrangement uses TRBV28 and TRBJ1-2, with D perhaps TRBD1 (6 bases). The CDR3 runs to 15 residues. Germline loops: CDR1 MDHEN, CDR2 SYDVKM. Trimming removed 6 bases at V and 5 bases at J, with 19 bases between. Here the CDR3 reads CASRAGTSHRYGYTF. The CDR3 DNA follows: TGTGCCAGCAGAGCCGGGACAAGCCATAGGTATGGCTACACCTTC.

CDR3 loop: CASSLGQGFLGYTF. The CDR3 DNA follows: TGTGCCAGCAGCTTGGGACAGGGGTTTTTAGGCTACACCTTC. The rearrangement joins TRBV5-4 to TRBJ1-2; TRBD1 agrees at 8 bases. This CDR3 contains 14 residues. Looked up from germline, CDR1 is SGHNT and CDR2 is YYREEE (reference sequence). Trimming removed 0 bases from V and 8 bases from J; junction bases left unmatched: 6.

The table lists this clone with a few counts. V usage is TRBV12-3 or TRBV12-4 and J usage is TRBJ1-2; no clear D. The CDR3 has 13 residues. V gave up 1 base and J gave up 5 bases, with 8 bases separating them. CDR3 DNA sequence: TGTGCCAGCAGTTTAGGTCTGCAGTATGGCTACACCTTC. Translation gives CASSLGLQYGYTF.

This clone has only one observation. This chain uses TRBV27 with TRBJ1-2; D call uncertain. There are 17 residues in the CDR3. Germline loops: CDR1 MNHEY, CDR2 SMNVEV (reference sequence). Trimming stripped 5 bases from V and 4 bases from J, with 23 bases between. CDR3 in DNA: TGTGCCAGCAGTCCGAGAGCCGGGTCAGTCTCCTTCTATGGCTACACCTTC. It yields the protein CASSPRAGSVSFYGYTF.

The gene calls are TRBV19 and TRBJ1-5; D not resolved. The germline V and J ends were trimmed by 0 bases and 9 bases, with 15 bases remaining between them. This CDR3 is 15 amino acids long. Germline V CDR1 and CDR2: LNHDA, SQIVND (reference sequence). The DNA for the CDR3 is TGTGCCAGTAGTATAGAGGGTAGGTTACAATGGCCCCAGCATTTT. This codes for CASSIEGRLQWPQHF.

The J gene is TRBJ1-3, the V gene TRBV12-3 or TRBV12-4; D call uncertain. CDR3 length: 13 amino acids. Trimming removed 0 bases at V and 4 bases at J, with 4 bases between. The CDR3 region has the DNA TGTGCCAGCAGTTTAGCGGGAGGAAACACCATATATTTT. As protein: CASSLAGGNTIYF.

This clone came up once. The chain employs TRBV7-9 and TRBJ2-7; D is uncertain. With 1 base removed from V and 2 bases from J, the gap between germline ends came to 6 bases. The CDR3 is 13 residues long. CDR1 is SEHNR and CDR2 is FQNEAQ in the germline V gene (reference sequence). CDR3 in amino acids: CASSLDEAYEQYF. The CDR3 region has the DNA TGTGCCAGCAGCTTAGATGAGGCCTACGAGCAGTACTTC.

The J gene is TRBJ2-3, the V gene TRBV7-3, with D possibly matching TRBD2 (5 bases). CDR1 is SGHTA, CDR2 FQGTGA, per germline. CDR3 size: 14 residues. V was clipped by 3 bases and J by 2 bases, with 9 bases between them. The CDR3 region has the DNA TGTGCCAGCAGCTTCGGCGGGCCCACAGATACGCAGTATTTT. Translation gives CASSFGGPTDTQYF.

V is TRBV2 and J is TRBJ1-2; 8 nucleotides agree with TRBD1. The CDR3 has 14 residues. Per the germline V gene, CDR1 is SNHLY and CDR2 is FYNNEI. V lost 4 bases to trimming and J lost 10 bases; unmatched junction nucleotides: 11. DNA of the CDR3: TGTGCCAGCAGTGTCTCCTACACAGGGGGGGCCTACACCTTC. Translating gives CASSVSYTGGAYTF.

The chain joins TRBV13 to TRBJ2-7; 11 bases map to TRBD1. The CDR3 contains 14 residues. Germline CDR1 reads PRHDT; CDR2 reads FYEKMQ (reference sequence). V was pared by 5 bases and J by 2 bases, with 2 bases of the junction left unmatched. The CDR3 is CASSPGQGAYEQYF. DNA of the CDR3: TGTGCCAGCAGCCCGGGACAGGGGGCCTACGAGCAGTACTTC.

The rearrangement joins TRBV16 to TRBJ1-1, with D unresolved. Trimming cost V 0 bases and J 6 bases, with 5 bases left between them. The germline CDR1 and CDR2 sequences are KGHSY and FQNENV. There are 12 residues in the CDR3. The CDR3 DNA sequence: TGTGCCAGCAGCCAATCAATATCTGAAGCTTTCTTT. It codes for CASSQSISEAFF. The variable domain in full, with the rest retrieved from reference TRBV16 and TRBJ1-1, is GEEVAQTPKHLVRGEGQKAKLYCAPIKGHSYVFWYQQVLKNEFKFLISFQNENVFDETGMPKERFSAKCLPNSPCSLEIQATKLEDSAVYFCASSQSISEAFFGQGTRLTVV.

The chain carries TRBV27 and TRBJ2-7; 12 positions match TRBD1. Looked up from germline, CDR1 is MNHEY and CDR2 is SMNVEV (reference sequence). CDR3 length: 16 residues. The V segment lost 3 bases and the J segment 5 bases; nucleotides outside the gene matches: 8. The DNA of the CDR3 is TGTGCCAGCAGTTTCCGGGACAGGGGGCTCCTCCACGAGCAGTACTTC. This translates into CASSFRDRGLLHEQYF.

The J gene is TRBJ1-2, the V gene TRBV4-1, with TRBD1 identical over 10 bases. The ends lost 0 bases at V and 4 bases at J; junction bases unmatched: 8. Germline-derived CDR1 and CDR2 are MGHRA and YSYEKL. The CDR3 covers 17 residues. The CDR3: CASSQDRDRGIGYGYTF. Written as DNA, the CDR3 is TGCGCCAGCAGCCAAGACCGGGACAGGGGTATCGGCTATGGCTACACCTTC.

The rearrangement uses TRBV5-4 and TRBJ2-3, with D tentatively TRBD1 (6 bases). Trimming removed 5 bases at V and 1 base at J, with 11 bases between. Germline values: CDR1 SGHNT, CDR2 YYREEE (reference sequence). The CDR3 contains 14 residues. The CDR3, as DNA: TGTGCCAGCAGGCCAGGGGTTCGCACAGATACGCAGTATTTT. This sequence encodes CASRPGVRTDTQYF.

The V call is TRBV19, the J call TRBJ2-1, with D unclear. The CDR3 has 12 residues. Trimming cost V 6 bases and J 7 bases, with 10 bases left between them. Germline V gene sequence: CDR1 LNHDA, CDR2 SQIVND (reference sequence). CDR3: CASSLQGNEQFF. CDR3 sequence (DNA): TGTGCCAGTAGCCTCCAAGGGAATGAGCAGTTCTTC.

The rearrangement links TRBV6-2 or TRBV6-3 to TRBJ1-5; D call uncertain. The CDR3 has 15 residues. The germline V gene encodes CDR1 MNHEY and CDR2 SVGEGT. Trimming cost V 0 bases and J 5 bases, with 11 bases left between them. CDR3 in amino acids: CASSYSMEVDQPQHF. DNA for the CDR3: TGTGCCAGCAGTTACTCGATGGAGGTCGATCAGCCCCAGCATTTT.